This T cell receptor (beta chain) was obtained from a study of blood T cell repertoires in COVID-19. Sequencing was performed with immunoSEQ multiplex PCR; in TCRdb, only in-frame clones are kept and a portion is missing. The repertoire holds roughly 260,000 clones, with over 80% as singletons. There are 14 residues in the CDR3. The V end lost 3 bases, the J end lost 3 bases, and 11 bases lay between the germline ends. The germline V gene has CDR1 SGHTA and CDR2 FQGNSA. This chain joins TRBV7-2 and TRBJ1-2; perhaps TRBD1 as D (5 bases). Sequencing used peripheral blood. This sequence originates from a woman between 40 and 50 years old with acute or convalescent COVID-19. CDR3 coding DNA: TGTGCCAGCAGCTTTGCAGGGAGGGACTATGGCTACACCTTC. This sequence encodes CASSFAGRDYGYTF.